This T cell receptor (beta chain) was found in a study of identical twins. General study points: Out-of-frame beta sequences exhibited a weaker degree of excess twin sharing.

In germline, CDR1 is MNHNS, CDR2 SASEGT. Unmatched junction bases numbered 7, after V lost 11 bases and J lost 4 bases. The length of the CDR3 is 14 residues. TCRdb recomputed calls from the 5' RACE reads with MiXCR, one row per CDR3 protein. The repertoire holds 400,000 to 550,000 distinct CDR3 sequences, with about 20% as singletons. Comments on this clonotype: Its antigen is not known.

The same data also went into a second study, on T cells expressing NK-cell markers.

The sequence was collected from a woman under 30 in good health. The sample was CD4+ T cells sorted from blood. The J gene is TRBJ2-1, the V gene TRBV6-1, with TRBD2 matching over 11 bases. CDR3 sequence reads: CASLAGGFYNEQFF. The CDR3 DNA sequence: TGTGCCTCCCTAGCGGGGGGCTTTTACAATGAGCAGTTCTTC.